This T cell receptor beta chain was identified during a study of T cell responses to AZD1222 COVID-19 vaccine. Study-wide results and limits: Among those given AZD1222, only five or six were seropositive at baseline.

Both about-4-week and about-12-week second-dose recipients were combined. J was trimmed by 6 bases and V by 0 bases; bases with no gene match: 9. CDR3 length: 17 amino acids. The V gene's germline CDR1 is LGHNA and CDR2 YSLEER. As regards this clone: Its antigen is unidentified.

Sequencing used immunoSEQ multiplex PCR; TCRdb keeps in-frame clones, though not all of them. This sample has about 140,000 clones, with about 93% found just once. The sequencing used peripheral blood, collected 28 days after the second AZD1222 dose. The receptor comes from an adult who received the AZD1222 COVID-19 vaccine. This rearrangement joins TRBV4-3 to TRBJ2-2, with 8 bases aligning to TRBD1. In DNA form, the CDR3 reads TGCGCCAGCAGCCAAGATACCGGACAGGGATCGGCCGGGGAGCTGTTTTTT. Its protein is CASSQDTGQGSAGELFF.